These 7 T cell receptor beta chains were all obtained from the same sample, sequenced in a study of blood T cell repertoires in COVID-19. The table came from immunoSEQ multiplex PCR; TCRdb's copy has only in-frame clones and leaves some out. This table holds some 97,000 clones, around four fifths found once. The sample comprised peripheral blood. These receptors were obtained from a man in his fifties with active or convalescent COVID-19.

This chain links TRBV30 with TRBJ1-3, with no clear D. The CDR3 totals 12 residues. The germline CDR1 and CDR2 sequences are GTSNPN and SVGIG (reference sequence). Deletions cut 4 bases from V and 3 bases from J, with 7 bases between. CDR3 DNA: TGTGCCTGGACCCTAGTTGGAAACACCATATATTTT. Its protein is CAWTLVGNTIYF.

The gene calls are TRBV19 and TRBJ2-7, with 8 bases matching TRBD2. V was pared by 6 bases and J by 6 bases, with 13 bases of the junction left unmatched. Germline-derived CDR1 and CDR2 are LNHDA and SQIVND (reference sequence). The CDR3 contains 15 residues. The CDR3 spells CASRTLGTRGAEQYF. As DNA, the CDR3 is TGTGCCAGTAGAACCTTGGGGACTAGGGGCGCCGAGCAGTACTTC.

The genes are TRBV11-3 and TRBJ1-1; 7 bases are a match to TRBD1. From germline, CDR1 is SGHNT and CDR2 YENEEA. The V segment lost 5 bases and the J segment 12 bases; nucleotides outside the gene matches: 12. CDR3 length: 13 residues. CDR3 residues: CASSPRDSFLPFF. For the CDR3, the DNA is TGTGCCAGCAGCCCGCGGGACAGCTTTCTTCCTTTCTTT.

This chain connects TRBV20-1 to TRBJ2-5; D is unclear. Deletions cut 3 bases from V and 0 bases from J, with 5 bases between. Germline assignment: CDR1 DFQATT and CDR2 SNEGSKA (reference sequence). CDR3 length: 12 residues. CDR3 sequence: CSASLNQETQYF. In nucleotides, the CDR3 is TGCAGTGCTAGTTTAAACCAAGAGACCCAGTACTTC.

This clone was seen a few times. The CDR3 spells CASSIDRAGGRETQYF. CDR3 sequence (DNA): TGTGCCAGTAGTATAGATAGGGCAGGGGGTAGGGAGACCCAGTACTTC. The rearrangement joins TRBV19 to TRBJ2-5; TRBD1 matches at 7 bases. With 0 bases clipped from V and 5 bases from J, the junction kept 9 bases outside the gene matches. The CDR3 length is 16 residues. Germline V gene data show CDR1 as LNHDA and CDR2 as SQIVND (reference sequence).

The gene calls are TRBV5-4 and TRBJ2-3; a weak D match, TRBD1 (6 bases). This CDR3 is built from 17 residues. CDR1 SGHNT and CDR2 YYREEE come from the germline V gene (reference sequence). The V end lost 4 bases, the J end lost 4 bases, and 22 bases lay between the germline ends. The chain's CDR3 is CASSPPEQGPTADTQYF. DNA of the CDR3: TGTGCCAGCAGCCCGCCTGAACAGGGCCCCACCGCAGATACGCAGTATTTT.

This chain links TRBV4-2 with TRBJ1-1; maybe TRBD1 (6 bases). This CDR3 spans 14 amino acids. Germline V gene sequence: CDR1 LGHNA, CDR2 YNFKEQ. V lost 4 bases and J 3 bases, leaving 12 bases between the germline ends. DNA for the CDR3: TGTGCCAGCAGCCCAGACAGACAGGACACTGAAGCTTTCTTT. This sequence encodes CASSPDRQDTEAFF.